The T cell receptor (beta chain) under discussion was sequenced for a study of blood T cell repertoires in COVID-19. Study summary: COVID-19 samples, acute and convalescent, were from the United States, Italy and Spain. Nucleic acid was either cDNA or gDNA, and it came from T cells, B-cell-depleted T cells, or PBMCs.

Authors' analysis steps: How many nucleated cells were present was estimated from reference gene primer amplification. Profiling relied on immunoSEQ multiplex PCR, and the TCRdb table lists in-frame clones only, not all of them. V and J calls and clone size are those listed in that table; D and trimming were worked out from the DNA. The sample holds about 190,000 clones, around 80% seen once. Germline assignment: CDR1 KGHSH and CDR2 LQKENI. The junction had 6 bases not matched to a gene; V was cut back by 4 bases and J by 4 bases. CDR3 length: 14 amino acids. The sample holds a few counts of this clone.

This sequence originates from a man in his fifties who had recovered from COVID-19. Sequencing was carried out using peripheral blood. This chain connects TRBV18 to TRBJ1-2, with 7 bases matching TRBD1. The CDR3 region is CASSLTGLSYGYTF. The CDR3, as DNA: TGTGCCAGCTCACTGACAGGGCTGAGCTATGGCTACACCTTC.